The 14 T cell receptor beta chains given below trace back to one sample, sequenced in a study of a mutant IDH1 vaccine in newly diagnosed glioma. Time point denoted: week 11, during vaccination. Vaccination comprised doses that each held 300 ug of mutant IDH1 20-mer peptide, plus topical imiquimod. Sequencing was performed with immunoSEQ multiplex PCR; in TCRdb, only in-frame clones are kept and a portion is missing. The repertoire holds 30,000 to 35,000 clones, with around 87% as singletons. Their antigen targets remain unknown. The input for sequencing was PBMCs, taken from a glioma patient whose treatment included an IDH1 peptide vaccine. The receptors derive from a man aged 18 to 29 with glioma.

V usage is TRBV2 and J usage is TRBJ1-5, with TRBD1 matching over 8 bases. The V gene's germline CDR1 is SNHLY and CDR2 FYNNEI. There are 15 residues in the CDR3. V dropped 4 bases and J dropped 2; count of bases not matched to a gene: 4. The CDR3 DNA is TGTGCCAGCAGTGGGACAGGGAACGGCAATCAGCCCCAGCATTTT. Translated: CASSGTGNGNQPQHF.

The chain carries TRBV14 and TRBJ2-5; TRBD2 agrees at 7 bases. Looked up from germline, CDR1 is SGHDN and CDR2 is FVKESK. With V trimmed by 4 bases and J by 5 bases, 10 bases remained unmatched. The CDR3 loop spans 15 amino acids. The DNA of the CDR3 is TGTGCCAGCAGCCCGGGAGGAGGTCTAGGGGAGACCCAGTACTTC. Translation gives CASSPGGGLGETQYF.

This rearrangement joins TRBV4-1 to TRBJ2-7; D remains unclear. The length of the CDR3 is 14 residues. The V and J ends lost 6 bases and 6 bases respectively, with 18 bases between them. The germline CDR1 and CDR2 sequences are MGHRA and YSYEKL. The CDR3 spells CASSPRADRGEQYF. CDR3 bases: TGCGCCAGCAGTCCCCGGGCTGATCGAGGCGAGCAGTACTTC.

V is TRBV7-2 and J is TRBJ2-3; TRBD2 agrees at 13 bases. The CDR3 totals 19 residues. Germline V gene data show CDR1 as SGHTA and CDR2 as FQGNSA. V was pared by 6 bases and J by 0 bases, with 12 bases of the junction left unmatched. CDR3 nucleotides: TGTGCCAGCAGGTTCCCCAGGACTAGCGGGAGAACTAGCACAGATACGCAGTATTTT. Its protein product is CASRFPRTSGRTSTDTQYF.

Notes on this clone: A junction boundary mismatches the germline segment, possibly from a read error. The chain has TRBV7-7 and TRBJ2-3, with TRBD2 identical over 9 bases. CDR3 length equals 16 residues. Germline V gene lookup returns CDR1 SSHAT and CDR2 FNYEAQ (reference sequence). DNA of the CDR3: TGTGCTAGCAGCTTAGGGCGGGAGGGCAGCACAGATACGCAGTATTTT. This gives the protein CASSLGREGSTDTQYF.

The table lists this clone with a count of one. The V gene is TRBV19, the J gene TRBJ1-5; D is uncertain. CDR3 length equals 15 residues. V shed 6 bases and J shed 0 bases, with 12 bases lying between them. In germline, CDR1 is LNHDA, CDR2 SQIVND (reference sequence). The CDR3 is CASRERSYSNQPQHF. The CDR3 nucleotides read TGTGCCAGTAGGGAAAGGAGCTATAGCAATCAGCCCCAGCATTTT.

The count of this clone is one. The chain is built from TRBV27 and TRBJ2-2; 7 bases fit TRBD1. J was trimmed by 5 bases and V by 6 bases; bases with no gene match: 9. This CDR3 is 15 amino acids long. From germline, CDR1 is MNHEY and CDR2 SMNVEV (reference sequence). The CDR3 here is CASSQTTGNTGELFF. In DNA form, the CDR3 reads TGTGCCAGCAGCCAAACGACAGGGAATACCGGGGAGCTGTTTTTT.

Here the CDR3 reads CASSQDEGWTEAFF. The CDR3 coding sequence is TGTGCCAGCAGCCAAGATGAGGGGTGGACTGAAGCTTTCTTT. The chain is built from TRBV4-2 and TRBJ1-1; tentatively, D is TRBD1 (5 bases). Between the trimmed V and J ends, which lost 0 bases and 5 bases, there was a span of 10 bases. Germline assignment: CDR1 LGHNA and CDR2 YNFKEQ. The CDR3 has 14 residues.

The genes are TRBV2 and TRBJ1-4; the D is unclear. CDR3 length: 15 amino acids. The germline V gene has CDR1 SNHLY and CDR2 FYNNEI. Between the trimmed V and J ends, which lost 6 bases and 8 bases, there was a span of 19 bases. The CDR3 DNA follows: TGTGCCAGCAGCCTTGACCCGACCCGCAGGGAAAAACTGTTTTTT. Encoded protein: CASSLDPTRREKLFF.

The CDR3 nucleotides are TGCGCCAGCAGCTTGGCCCAGACTAACACTGAAGCTTTCTTT. This encodes CASSLAQTNTEAFF. The rearrangement uses TRBV5-1 and TRBJ1-1; no clear D. The CDR3 is made up of 14 amino acids. Trimming pared 0 bases from V and 2 bases from J, leaving 8 bases between. Germline V gene data show CDR1 as SGHRS and CDR2 as YFSETQ.

The chain employs TRBV4-3 and TRBJ2-1, with 12 bases identical to TRBD2. V lost 3 bases and J lost 10; bases outside the gene matches: 13. The CDR3 spans 17 residues. Germline V gene lookup returns CDR1 LGHNA and CDR2 YSLEER. The CDR3 nucleotides read TGCGCCAGCAGCCACTCCGGGACTAGCGGGCCCTACAGCGAGCAGTTCTTC. Protein product: CASSHSGTSGPYSEQFF.

This clone was found once. The chain has TRBV19 and TRBJ1-4; D unclear. Germline V CDR1 and CDR2: LNHDA, SQIVND (reference sequence). The length of the CDR3 is 14 residues. Trimming cost V 6 bases and J 0 bases, with 8 bases left between them. The CDR3 loop is CASSRTTTNEKLFF. The CDR3 DNA follows: TGTGCCAGTAGCCGTACTACAACTAATGAAAAACTGTTTTTT.

Only one count was recorded for this clone. This rearrangement joins TRBV4-1 to TRBJ1-2, with D possibly being TRBD1 (5 bases). V was shortened by 6 bases and J by 7 bases, with 18 bases between the two germline ends. Looked up from germline, CDR1 is MGHRA and CDR2 is YSYEKL. The CDR3 loop spans 14 amino acids. CDR3 loop: CASRGLQPSSGYTF. For the CDR3, the DNA is TGCGCCAGCAGGGGACTCCAGCCTTCGAGTGGCTACACCTTC.

This clone has more than one count but fewer than ten. This chain links TRBV2 with TRBJ2-7; unclear D gene. This CDR3 has 11 amino acids. Trimming removed 5 bases at V and 2 bases at J, with 4 bases between. Germline values: CDR1 SNHLY, CDR2 FYNNEI. The DNA of the CDR3 is TGTGCCAGCAGTTACACCTACGAGCAGTACTTC. It is translated as CASSYTYEQYF.